The 6 T cell receptor beta chains listed next were all sequenced from one sample in a study of vaccination effects on CD4 cells after COVID-19 (dated by TCRdb to 2021 to 2024). Libraries were built with the immunoSEQ multiplex PCR assay. The table was pulled from immuneACCESS by TCRdb, which kept in-frame rearrangements only. Such tables lose some clones; where checked, under half of the loss comes from unresolved V genes, and the rest has no known cause. Across this sample there are 50,000 to 75,000 clones, with roughly 79% seen only once. The ten largest make up roughly 2.7% of the sample. The antigens of these receptors remain unknown. In the ViraFEST assay, PBMC were stimulated with viral peptide pools, and TCR sequencing was then used to find antigen-specific CD4+ T cell clonotypes based on their expansion. After around 10 days of culture, CD4+ T cells were isolated with the EasySep CD4+ T cell isolation kit.

This sample comprised CD4+ T cells from PBMCs cultured with HCoV-229E spike peptides, obtained before COVID-19 vaccination. The label giving this sample's cell subset or site can be read as: HCoV-229E spike overlapping peptide pool stimulation. Receptors were obtained from a human donor who received a COVID-19 vaccine.

V usage is TRBV30 and J usage is TRBJ1-5; 9 bases are a match to TRBD1. Germline values: CDR1 GTSNPN, CDR2 SVGIG (reference sequence). The CDR3 covers 18 residues. The V segment lost 2 bases and the J segment 0 bases; nucleotides outside the gene matches: 11. The CDR3 nucleotides are TGTGCCTGGAGTCCCGGGACAGGGAGAACCTATAGCAATCAGCCCCAGCATTTT. It encodes CAWSPGTGRTYSNQPQHF.

The J gene is TRBJ2-6, the V gene TRBV29-1; D ambiguous. Germline CDR1 reads SQVTM; CDR2 reads ANQGSEA. The V end lost 3 bases, the J end lost 0 bases, and 6 bases lay between the germline ends. CDR3 length: 14 amino acids. The CDR3 spells CSVDQSSGANVLTF. CDR3 bases: TGCAGCGTTGACCAGAGCTCTGGGGCCAACGTCCTGACTTTC.

In this sample, this clone turned up a few times. This chain connects TRBV2 to TRBJ2-4; perhaps TRBD2 as D (7 bases). The CDR3 is made up of 16 amino acids. V gave up 2 bases and J gave up 0 bases, with 11 bases separating them. The germline V gene encodes CDR1 SNHLY and CDR2 FYNNEI. DNA of the CDR3: TGTGCCAGCAGTGAAAGGGGGGGTAGAGCCAAAAACATTCAGTACTTC. As protein: CASSERGGRAKNIQYF.

V usage is TRBV5-1 and J usage is TRBJ2-1; 7 positions agree with TRBD2. This CDR3 contains 16 residues. With 1 base clipped from V and 0 bases from J, the junction kept 4 bases outside the gene matches. Germline loops: CDR1 SGHRS, CDR2 YFSETQ. This CDR3 reads CASSLYGGGSYNEQFF. In DNA, the CDR3 is TGCGCCAGCAGCTTGTATGGGGGGGGCTCCTACAATGAGCAGTTCTTC.

This chain joins TRBV19 and TRBJ1-4; no reliable D call. With 6 bases removed from V and 0 bases from J, the gap between germline ends came to 11 bases. Per the germline V gene, CDR1 is LNHDA and CDR2 is SQIVND (reference sequence). CDR3 size: 15 residues. For the CDR3, the DNA is TGTGCCAGTAGAGCCCGACCATCAACTAATGAAAAACTGTTTTTT. Protein product: CASRARPSTNEKLFF.

Here the CDR3 reads CASKRAGPSTDTQYF. For the CDR3, the DNA is TGTGCCAGCAAGAGGGCAGGCCCGAGCACAGATACGCAGTATTTT. The V and J genes are TRBV2 and TRBJ2-3; possibly TRBD2 for D (5 bases). V gave up 7 bases and J gave up 0 bases, with 14 bases separating them. From germline, CDR1 is SNHLY and CDR2 FYNNEI. The CDR3 loop spans 15 amino acids.